The rows below give T cell receptor beta chains drawn from one sample of a study of blood T cell repertoires in COVID-19. The assay was immunoSEQ multiplex PCR, and TCRdb's table has in-frame clones only and misses some. This table holds over 120,000 clones, 88% found once. Sequences were obtained from peripheral blood. The receptors come from a woman in her forties or fifties with acute or convalescent COVID-19. CDR3s include the opening cysteine and the closing phenylalanine or tryptophan. The order of the fields is D gene, CDR3 length, clone size, V gene, J gene, CDR3 protein, CDR3 DNA. A D gene is named only where the DNA matches it firmly. A row's size may be missing; if present it is once, few, many or a size class.

d_call: TRBD1; cdr3_length: 17; clone_size: -; v_call: TRBV5-1; j_call: TRBJ2-7; cdr3_aa: CASSLEPPGQGGYEQYF; cdr3_nt: TGCGCCAGCAGCCTGGAACCCCCAGGACAGGGTGGATACGAGCAGTACTTC
d_call: -; cdr3_length: 15; clone_size: -; v_call: TRBV6-1; j_call: TRBJ2-7; cdr3_aa: CASSEVGAPTYEQYF; cdr3_nt: TGTGCCAGCAGTGAAGTTGGGGCGCCTACGTACGAGCAGTACTTC
d_call: -; cdr3_length: 14; clone_size: -; v_call: TRBV19; j_call: TRBJ1-1; cdr3_aa: CASSIGGSDTEAFF; cdr3_nt: TGTGCCAGTAGTATTGGGGGGTCCGACACTGAAGCTTTCTTT
d_call: -; cdr3_length: 13; clone_size: -; v_call: TRBV4-2; j_call: TRBJ1-1; cdr3_aa: CASSTTGTTEAFF; cdr3_nt: TGTGCCAGCAGCACCACAGGGACGACTGAAGCTTTCTTT
d_call: -; cdr3_length: 14; clone_size: -; v_call: TRBV19; j_call: TRBJ1-5; cdr3_aa: CASSRSSEGQPQHF; cdr3_nt: TGTGCCAGTAGTAGGTCGTCCGAGGGTCAGCCCCAGCATTTT
d_call: -; cdr3_length: 13; clone_size: -; v_call: TRBV19; j_call: TRBJ2-6; cdr3_aa: CASTYSGANVLTF; cdr3_nt: TGTGCCAGTACCTACTCTGGGGCCAACGTCCTGACTTTC
d_call: -; cdr3_length: 14; clone_size: -; v_call: TRBV4-2; j_call: TRBJ2-7; cdr3_aa: CASSQGRKGNEQYF; cdr3_nt: TGTGCCAGCAGCCAAGGCAGGAAAGGAAACGAGCAGTACTTC
d_call: -; cdr3_length: 14; clone_size: -; v_call: TRBV6-5; j_call: TRBJ1-1; cdr3_aa: CASKLDSHNTEAFF; cdr3_nt: TGTGCCAGCAAATTGGACAGTCATAACACTGAAGCTTTCTTT
d_call: TRBD1; cdr3_length: 14; clone_size: -; v_call: TRBV19; j_call: TRBJ1-2; cdr3_aa: CASSPGQGADGYTF; cdr3_nt: TGTGCCAGTAGTCCAGGACAGGGGGCGGATGGCTACACCTTC
d_call: -; cdr3_length: 15; clone_size: -; v_call: TRBV15; j_call: TRBJ2-1; cdr3_aa: CATSRDSGSYNEQFF; cdr3_nt: TGTGCCACCAGCAGAGACAGCGGCTCCTACAATGAGCAGTTCTTC
d_call: -; cdr3_length: 13; clone_size: -; v_call: TRBV5-4; j_call: TRBJ1-5; cdr3_aa: CASSPDRNQPQHF; cdr3_nt: TGTGCCAGCAGCCCCGACAGGAATCAGCCCCAGCATTTT
d_call: -; cdr3_length: 15; clone_size: once; v_call: TRBV6-5; j_call: TRBJ1-1; cdr3_aa: CASSVTGTLNTEAFF; cdr3_nt: TGTGCCAGCAGCGTAACAGGGACCTTAAACACTGAAGCTTTCTTT
d_call: TRBD1; cdr3_length: 13; clone_size: -; v_call: TRBV7-9; j_call: TRBJ2-3; cdr3_aa: CASSPEGQGGRYF; cdr3_nt: TGTGCCAGCAGCCCCGAGGGACAGGGGGGCCGGTATTTT
d_call: TRBD1; cdr3_length: 14; clone_size: -; v_call: TRBV5-1; j_call: TRBJ1-2; cdr3_aa: CASSADTGGDGYTF; cdr3_nt: TGCGCCAGCAGCGCGGACACAGGGGGAGACGGCTACACCTTC
d_call: TRBD1; cdr3_length: 15; clone_size: -; v_call: TRBV19; j_call: TRBJ1-2; cdr3_aa: CASSSLETGNYGYTF; cdr3_nt: TGTGCCAGTAGTAGCCTCGAGACAGGGAACTATGGCTACACCTTC
d_call: -; cdr3_length: 13; clone_size: -; v_call: TRBV19; j_call: TRBJ1-1; cdr3_aa: CASSATVNTEAFF; cdr3_nt: TGTGCCAGTAGCGCGACAGTTAACACTGAAGCTTTCTTT
d_call: -; cdr3_length: 16; clone_size: -; v_call: TRBV10-3; j_call: TRBJ1-6; cdr3_aa: CAISAGGDLGNSPLHF; cdr3_nt: TGTGCCATCAGTGCCGGGGGTGACCTAGGGAATTCACCCCTCCACTTT
d_call: TRBD1; cdr3_length: 15; clone_size: -; v_call: TRBV7-9; j_call: TRBJ1-6; cdr3_aa: CASSSRTGFSSPLHF; cdr3_nt: TGTGCCAGCAGCTCTCGGACAGGTTTTTCTTCACCCCTCCACTTT
d_call: TRBD1; cdr3_length: 12; clone_size: -; v_call: TRBV29-1; j_call: TRBJ1-1; cdr3_aa: CSGTGVYTEAFF; cdr3_nt: TGCAGCGGTACAGGGGTTTACACTGAAGCTTTCTTT
d_call: -; cdr3_length: 15; clone_size: few; v_call: TRBV19; j_call: TRBJ1-4; cdr3_aa: CASTLTGKGDEKLFF; cdr3_nt: TGTGCCAGTACCCTAACCGGGAAGGGGGATGAAAAACTGTTTTTT
d_call: -; cdr3_length: 15; clone_size: -; v_call: TRBV19; j_call: TRBJ1-2; cdr3_aa: CASSISTQRVYGYTF; cdr3_nt: TGTGCCAGTAGTATCTCAACTCAAAGAGTCTATGGCTACACCTTC
d_call: -; cdr3_length: 13; clone_size: -; v_call: TRBV11-2; j_call: TRBJ1-1; cdr3_aa: CASTQGSNTEAFF; cdr3_nt: TGTGCCAGCACTCAGGGGTCGAACACTGAAGCTTTCTTT
d_call: TRBD1; cdr3_length: 15; clone_size: -; v_call: TRBV2; j_call: TRBJ1-1; cdr3_aa: CASKGDRGLNTEAFF; cdr3_nt: TGTGCCAGCAAGGGGGACAGGGGGCTGAACACTGAAGCTTTCTTT
d_call: TRBD1; cdr3_length: 14; clone_size: -; v_call: TRBV30; j_call: TRBJ1-4; cdr3_aa: CAWSDRGRYEKLFF; cdr3_nt: TGTGCCTGGAGTGACAGGGGGCGGTATGAAAAACTGTTTTTT
d_call: TRBD2; cdr3_length: 14; clone_size: -; v_call: TRBV11-1; j_call: TRBJ2-1; cdr3_aa: CASTRLAGGHEQFF; cdr3_nt: TGTGCCAGCACCCGACTAGCGGGAGGGCATGAGCAGTTCTTC
d_call: TRBD2; cdr3_length: 16; clone_size: -; v_call: TRBV7-3; j_call: TRBJ2-5; cdr3_aa: CASSPNPGLAGGDQYF; cdr3_nt: TGTGCCAGCAGCCCCAATCCGGGACTAGCGGGAGGGGACCAGTACTTC
d_call: TRBD1; cdr3_length: 14; clone_size: -; v_call: TRBV25-1; j_call: TRBJ2-7; cdr3_aa: CASSADRGVDEQYF; cdr3_nt: TGTGCCAGCAGCGCGGACAGGGGGGTTGACGAGCAGTACTTC
d_call: TRBD1; cdr3_length: 15; clone_size: -; v_call: TRBV5-6; j_call: TRBJ1-2; cdr3_aa: CASRPRDRGNYGYTF; cdr3_nt: TGTGCCAGCAGGCCACGGGACAGGGGTAACTATGGCTACACCTTC
d_call: -; cdr3_length: 15; clone_size: -; v_call: TRBV19; j_call: TRBJ1-6; cdr3_aa: CAVSRRGGDNSPLHF; cdr3_nt: TGTGCCGTCAGTCGAAGGGGTGGGGATAATTCACCCCTCCACTTT
d_call: TRBD2; cdr3_length: 15; clone_size: once; v_call: TRBV10-3; j_call: TRBJ2-2; cdr3_aa: CAITGGTPNTGELFF; cdr3_nt: TGTGCCATCACGGGAGGGACACCGAACACCGGGGAGCTGTTTTTT
d_call: -; cdr3_length: 17; clone_size: -; v_call: TRBV25-1; j_call: TRBJ2-5; cdr3_aa: CASSQITGTRGQETQYF; cdr3_nt: TGTGCCAGCAGTCAAATCACCGGGACTCGAGGCCAAGAAACCCAGTACTTC
d_call: -; cdr3_length: 13; clone_size: -; v_call: TRBV2; j_call: TRBJ1-2; cdr3_aa: CAIGGSSLYGYTF; cdr3_nt: TGTGCCATAGGGGGATCTAGCCTCTATGGCTACACCTTC
d_call: -; cdr3_length: 13; clone_size: -; v_call: TRBV9; j_call: TRBJ2-3; cdr3_aa: CASSPGFTDTQYF; cdr3_nt: TGTGCCAGCAGCCCGGGATTCACAGATACGCAGTATTTT
d_call: -; cdr3_length: 12; clone_size: -; v_call: TRBV11-2; j_call: TRBJ1-2; cdr3_aa: CASSSTAYGYTF; cdr3_nt: TGTGCCAGCAGCTCTACAGCTTATGGCTACACCTTC
d_call: -; cdr3_length: 13; clone_size: many; v_call: TRBV19; j_call: TRBJ1-1; cdr3_aa: CASSMTPRAEAFF; cdr3_nt: TGTGCCAGTAGTATGACCCCCCGGGCTGAAGCTTTCTTT
d_call: -; cdr3_length: 14; clone_size: -; v_call: TRBV27; j_call: TRBJ2-7; cdr3_aa: CASSLVPGSYEQYF; cdr3_nt: TGTGCCAGCAGTTTAGTTCCAGGCTCCTACGAGCAGTACTTC
d_call: TRBD1; cdr3_length: 13; clone_size: -; v_call: TRBV12-3/TRBV12-4; j_call: TRBJ1-2; cdr3_aa: CASRPTGDGGYTF; cdr3_nt: TGTGCCAGCAGACCTACAGGGGATGGGGGCTACACCTTC
d_call: -; cdr3_length: 14; clone_size: -; v_call: TRBV5-4; j_call: TRBJ2-7; cdr3_aa: CASSTGQRSYEQYF; cdr3_nt: TGTGCCAGCAGCACCGGACAGCGCTCCTACGAGCAGTACTTC
d_call: TRBD1; cdr3_length: 16; clone_size: -; v_call: TRBV7-3; j_call: TRBJ1-1; cdr3_aa: CASSFDRDRLNTEAFF; cdr3_nt: TGTGCCAGCAGCTTTGACAGGGATCGACTGAACACTGAAGCTTTCTTT
d_call: -; cdr3_length: 14; clone_size: -; v_call: TRBV5-1; j_call: TRBJ2-2; cdr3_aa: CASSKGQNTGELFF; cdr3_nt: TGCGCCAGCAGCAAGGGACAGAACACCGGGGAGCTGTTTTTT
d_call: TRBD1; cdr3_length: 14; clone_size: once; v_call: TRBV6-5; j_call: TRBJ1-5; cdr3_aa: CASTSGQGYQPQHF; cdr3_nt: TGTGCCAGCACCTCGGGACAGGGGTATCAGCCCCAGCATTTT
d_call: TRBD1; cdr3_length: 16; clone_size: once; v_call: TRBV5-4; j_call: TRBJ1-1; cdr3_aa: CASTPDRRGVNTEAFF; cdr3_nt: TGTGCCAGCACCCCGGACAGGCGAGGAGTAAACACTGAAGCTTTCTTT
d_call: -; cdr3_length: 16; clone_size: -; v_call: TRBV3-1/TRBV3-2; j_call: TRBJ2-7; cdr3_aa: CASSQQEGSFKNEQYF; cdr3_nt: TGTGCCAGCAGCCAACAGGAGGGTAGCTTTAAAAACGAGCAGTACTTC
d_call: TRBD2; cdr3_length: 18; clone_size: -; v_call: TRBV4-2; j_call: TRBJ2-1; cdr3_aa: CASSQGLMVAGVANEQFF; cdr3_nt: TGTGCCAGCAGCCAAGGCCTGATGGTAGCGGGAGTAGCGAATGAGCAGTTCTTC
d_call: TRBD2; cdr3_length: 18; clone_size: -; v_call: TRBV28; j_call: TRBJ2-1; cdr3_aa: CASSSRMTSGTSYNEQFF; cdr3_nt: TGTGCCAGCAGTTCTAGAATGACTAGCGGGACCTCCTACAATGAGCAGTTCTTC
d_call: -; cdr3_length: 13; clone_size: -; v_call: TRBV5-1; j_call: TRBJ2-7; cdr3_aa: CASSWAGPGEQYF; cdr3_nt: TGCGCCAGCAGCTGGGCGGGTCCAGGCGAGCAGTACTTC